Following are 17 T cell receptor beta chains from one sample sequenced in a study of blood T cell repertoires in COVID-19 (dated by TCRdb to the early 2020s). Library preparation was by the immunoSEQ multiplex PCR assay. TCRdb carries this immuneACCESS record with in-frame sequences only. Its versions omit some clonotypes, under half of them owing to an unresolved V gene in the studies checked, with the rest unexplained. This sample gives about 310,000 clones in total; 85% of them show up just once. About 2% of the sample belongs to the ten largest clones. The specimen sequenced was PBMCs or T cells enriched from blood (not recorded which). These receptors were collected from a woman aged 30 to 39 who had been exposed to COVID-19.

This clone appeared a single time. The chain recombines TRBV28 with TRBJ1-2; 7 nucleotides line up with TRBD1. There are 17 residues in the CDR3. V shed 3 bases and J 4 bases; nucleotides not matched to a gene: 14. CDR1 is MDHEN, CDR2 SYDVKM, per germline. The CDR3 reads CASSFPGQAGGLYGYTF. The DNA for the CDR3 is TGTGCCAGCAGTTTCCCCGGACAGGCAGGGGGGCTCTATGGCTACACCTTC.

This chain connects TRBV7-6 to TRBJ2-2; maybe TRBD1 (6 bases). The CDR3 is 15 residues long. Between the trimmed V and J ends, which lost 3 bases and 4 bases, there was a span of 12 bases. Germline CDR1 and CDR2: SGHVS and FNYEAQ. CDR3 residues: CASSFQGLSTGELFF. In DNA form, the CDR3 reads TGTGCCAGCAGCTTTCAGGGGTTAAGCACCGGGGAGCTGTTTTTT.

The J gene is TRBJ1-4, the V gene TRBV28, with 9 bases identical to TRBD1. The germline gives CDR1 MDHEN, CDR2 SYDVKM. V lost 5 bases, J lost 7 bases, and 8 bases stayed unmatched. The CDR3 sequence is 15 residues long. The CDR3 DNA sequence: TGTGCCAGCAGTATTCCGACAGGGGGAGGTGAAAAACTGTTTTTT. Its translation is CASSIPTGGGEKLFF.

CDR3: CASSVAEDTIYF. The CDR3 nucleotides are TGTGCCAGCAGCGTAGCTGAGGACACCATATATTTT. This sequence joins TRBV9 and TRBJ1-3; D is ambiguous. With 0 bases removed from V and 8 bases from J, the gap between germline ends came to 6 bases. Germline V gene data show CDR1 as SGDLS and CDR2 as YYNGEE. The CDR3 runs to 12 residues.

DNA of the CDR3: TGTGCCAGCAACAAGACACACCTCGCCACTGTCTTTGTCAGGACAGGGACTAGCAATCAGCCCCAGCATTTT. Translating gives CASNKTHLATVFVRTGTSNQPQHF. This rearrangement joins TRBV5-2 to TRBJ1-5; the table's D call, TRBD1, was not checked against the DNA. TRBV5-2 is given as a pseudogene. CDR3 length: 24 residues.

This clone was recorded a few times. The rearrangement uses TRBV24-1 and TRBJ1-5; the match to TRBD1 covers 7 bases. The CDR3 consists of 17 residues. Trimming cost V 4 bases and J 6 bases; bases outside gene matches: 14. Per germline, CDR1 KGHDR and CDR2 SFDVKD. The CDR3 DNA sequence: TGTGCCACCAGTGACCGGGGACAGACCAGCGGTCCTCAGCCCCAGCATTTT. Encoded protein: CATSDRGQTSGPQPQHF.

This rearrangement joins TRBV5-5 to TRBJ1-6; the D gene is possibly TRBD1 (6 bases). The germline V and J ends were trimmed by 2 bases and 9 bases, with 9 bases remaining between them. The germline V gene encodes CDR1 SGHKS and CDR2 YYEKEE (reference sequence). CDR3 length equals 13 residues. The CDR3 DNA follows: TGTGCCAGCAGCTTACAGGGTACTTCACCCCTCCACTTT. Its protein product is CASSLQGTSPLHF.

This clone was seen a single time. The chain employs TRBV5-1 and TRBJ1-3; D might be TRBD1 (5 bases). The CDR3 consists of 16 residues. Germline CDR1 is SGHRS and CDR2 is YFSETQ. Trimming cost V 0 bases and J 2 bases, with 12 bases left between them. Written as DNA, the CDR3 is TGCGCCAGCAGCTTGGCCGGGGACTTCCCTGGAAACACCATATATTTT. Its translation is CASSLAGDFPGNTIYF.

The chain carries TRBV7-8 and TRBJ2-7; 9 positions agree with TRBD2. CDR1 and CDR2 from the germline V gene are SGHVS and FQNEAQ. The CDR3 has 13 amino acids. V was clipped by 5 bases and J by 4 bases; unmatched bases: 3. The CDR3 here is CASSQGLAYEQYF. The CDR3 DNA is TGTGCCAGCAGCCAGGGACTAGCTTACGAGCAGTACTTC.

This chain links TRBV12-5 with TRBJ2-7; 12 positions agree with TRBD2. The germline gives CDR1 LGHNT, CDR2 FRNRAP. With V trimmed by 7 bases and J by 5 bases, 6 bases remained unmatched. CDR3 length equals 14 residues. The CDR3 protein is CASAASGGANEQYF. DNA for the CDR3: TGTGCTAGTGCGGCTAGCGGGGGGGCCAACGAGCAGTACTTC.

V and J are TRBV25-1 and TRBJ2-7; TRBD1 agrees at 10 bases. CDR3 size: 16 residues. Germline V gene lookup returns CDR1 MGHDK and CDR2 SYGVNS. With V trimmed by 4 bases and J by 5 bases, 11 bases remained unmatched. The CDR3 here is CASSANSGQGFHEQYF. The CDR3 bases are TGTGCCAGCAGTGCCAATTCGGGACAGGGGTTCCACGAGCAGTACTTC.

This chain uses TRBV6-5 with TRBJ2-7, with 9 bases that match TRBD1. V lost 3 bases, J lost 3 bases, and 6 bases stayed unmatched. This CDR3 is built from 15 residues. Germline-derived CDR1 and CDR2 are MNHEY and SVGAGI. DNA of the CDR3: TGTGCCAGCAGTTATTCCGGGACAGGGATCTACGAGCAGTACTTC. As protein: CASSYSGTGIYEQYF.

V is TRBV7-3 and J is TRBJ1-3, with TRBD1 matching over 7 bases. With V trimmed by 5 bases and J by 0 bases, 4 bases remained unmatched. Germline V gives CDR1 SGHTA, CDR2 FQGTGA. The CDR3 totals 15 residues. CDR3 nucleotides: TGTGCCAGCAGCCTTAGACAGGGCTCTGGAAACACCATATATTTT. This encodes CASSLRQGSGNTIYF.

This clone showed up just a few times. This sequence joins TRBV4-3 and TRBJ1-2, with TRBD1 identical over 7 bases. The V and J ends lost 0 bases and 4 bases, in that order; junction bases with no gene match: 5. The CDR3 totals 15 residues. The germline V gene encodes CDR1 LGHNA and CDR2 YSLEER. DNA for the CDR3: TGCGCCAGCAGCCAAGAAGACAGGGATAGCTATGGCTACACCTTC. This gives the protein CASSQEDRDSYGYTF.

The chain uses TRBV5-4 and TRBJ2-7; 9 bases match TRBD1. This CDR3 contains 15 residues. J gave up 4 bases and V 2 bases, and 7 bases lay outside the gene matches. CDR1 is SGHNT and CDR2 is YYREEE in the germline V gene (reference sequence). In DNA, the CDR3 is TGTGCCAGCAGCTTCACATCCGGGACAGGGTACGAGCAGTACTTC. Its translation is CASSFTSGTGYEQYF.

Only a few counts were recorded for this clone. The CDR3 here is CAWTSRDSNSYEQYF. DNA for the CDR3: TGTGCCTGGACTTCACGGGACTCAAACTCCTACGAGCAGTACTTC. This chain joins TRBV30 and TRBJ2-7, with a tentative D call TRBD2 (6 bases). This CDR3 contains 15 residues. Per the germline V gene, CDR1 is GTSNPN and CDR2 is SVGIG (reference sequence). V was cut by 4 bases and J by 0 bases, with 16 bases left in between.

J is TRBJ1-5 and V is TRBV28, with 9 nucleotides matching TRBD1. CDR1 is MDHEN and CDR2 is SYDVKM in the germline V gene. This CDR3 is built from 14 residues. V shed 6 bases and J 7 bases; nucleotides not matched to a gene: 7. The CDR3 DNA sequence: TGTGCCAGCAGACCAGGACAGGGGTACCAGCCCCAGCATTTT. Residues: CASRPGQGYQPQHF.